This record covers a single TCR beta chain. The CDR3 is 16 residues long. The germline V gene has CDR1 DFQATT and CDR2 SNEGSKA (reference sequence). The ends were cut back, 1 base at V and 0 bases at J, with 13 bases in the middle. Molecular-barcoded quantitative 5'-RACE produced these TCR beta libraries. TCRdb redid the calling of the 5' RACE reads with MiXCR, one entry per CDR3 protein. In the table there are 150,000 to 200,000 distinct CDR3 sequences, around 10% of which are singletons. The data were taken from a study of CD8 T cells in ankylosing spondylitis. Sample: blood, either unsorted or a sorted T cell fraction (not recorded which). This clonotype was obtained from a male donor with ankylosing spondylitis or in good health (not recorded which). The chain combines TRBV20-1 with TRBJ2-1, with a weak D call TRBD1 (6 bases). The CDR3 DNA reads TGCAGTGCTAGAGTGGTGGGGGCCCTCTCCTACAATGAGCAGTTCTTC. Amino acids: CSARVVGALSYNEQFF.